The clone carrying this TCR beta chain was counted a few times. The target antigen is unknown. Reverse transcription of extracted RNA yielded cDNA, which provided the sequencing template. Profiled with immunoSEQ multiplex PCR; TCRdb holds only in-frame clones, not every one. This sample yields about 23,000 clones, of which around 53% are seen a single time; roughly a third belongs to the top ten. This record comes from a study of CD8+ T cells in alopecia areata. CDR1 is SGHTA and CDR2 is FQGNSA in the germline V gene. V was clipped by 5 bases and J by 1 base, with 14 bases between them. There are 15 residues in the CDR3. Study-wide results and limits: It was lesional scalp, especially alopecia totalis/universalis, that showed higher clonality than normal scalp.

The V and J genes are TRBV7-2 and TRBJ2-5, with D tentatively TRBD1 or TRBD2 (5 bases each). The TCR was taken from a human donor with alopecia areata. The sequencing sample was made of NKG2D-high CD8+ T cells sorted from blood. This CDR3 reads CASSPYPGTQETQYF. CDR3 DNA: TGTGCCAGCAGCCCGTATCCCGGGACCCAAGAGACCCAGTACTTC. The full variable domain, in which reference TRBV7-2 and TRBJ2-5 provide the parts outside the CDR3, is GAGVSQSPSNKVTEKGKDVELRCDPISGHTALYWYRQSLGQGLEFLIYFQGNSAPDKSGLPSDRFSAERTGGSVSTLTIQRTQQEDSAVYLCASSPYPGTQETQYFGPGTRLLVL.